These 32 T cell receptor beta chains originate from one sample sequenced in a study of blood T cells in healthy people across ages. A sample-barcoded 5' primer and a J-beta primer mix were used in a second PCR of roughly 6 to 11 cycles. TCRdb re-called the 5' RACE reads through MiXCR, storing one row per CDR3 protein. Of about 930,000 distinct CDR3 sequences listed, about 29% are singletons. This sample was shared with a second study, whose subject was T cells of mothers and their children.

Source material: blood. Source of these receptors: a woman aged 40 to 55 in good health.

The rearrangement uses TRBV6-2 or TRBV6-3 and TRBJ1-6; D is undetermined. The CDR3 runs to 15 residues. V dropped 2 bases and J dropped 8 bases, with 13 bases sitting between them. Per the germline V gene, CDR1 is MNHEY and CDR2 is SVGEGT. This chain's CDR3 is CASSYVGRDYSPLHF. The CDR3 DNA is TGTGCCAGCAGTTACGTCGGCAGAGACTATTCACCCCTCCACTTT.

The chain is built from TRBV30 and TRBJ2-1; 8 nucleotides match TRBD2. The V segment lost 3 bases and the J segment 3 bases; nucleotides outside the gene matches: 4. The CDR3 extends over 14 amino acids. Germline CDR1 GTSNPN, CDR2 SVGIG (reference sequence). The CDR3 is CAWRVGTSYNEQFF. In DNA form, the CDR3 reads TGTGCCTGGAGGGTAGGGACTAGCTACAATGAGCAGTTCTTC.

This chain joins TRBV15 and TRBJ1-4; no clear D. The CDR3 length is 15 residues. V was cut by 1 base and J by 8 bases, with 14 bases left in between. CDR1 and CDR2 (germline): LNHNV, YYDKDF (reference sequence). CDR3 amino acids: CATSRAPEKLEKLFF. In DNA form, the CDR3 reads TGTGCCACCAGCAGAGCTCCCGAAAAGCTAGAAAAACTGTTTTTT. The full variable domain, in which reference TRBV15 and TRBJ1-4 provide the parts outside the CDR3, is DAMVIQNPRYQVTQFGKPVTLSCSQTLNHNVMYWYQQKSSQAPKLLFHYYDKDFNNEADTPDNFQSRRPNTSFCFLDIRSPGLGDTAMYLCATSRAPEKLEKLFFGSGTQLSVL.

The chain links TRBV6-5 to TRBJ1-1; weak D call: TRBD1 (5 bases). The V and J ends lost 5 bases and 0 bases respectively, with 13 bases between them. The germline gives CDR1 MNHEY, CDR2 SVGAGI. The CDR3 runs to 15 residues. CDR3 sequence (DNA): TGTGCCAGCAGTACGACACAGGAACTGAACACTGAAGCTTTCTTT. It is translated as CASSTTQELNTEAFF.

Worth noting for this clonotype: A junction boundary mismatches the germline segment, possibly from a read error. The V and J genes are TRBV4-2 and TRBJ1-2; D unresolved. The CDR3 sequence is 16 residues long. Germline V lookup: CDR1 LGHNA, CDR2 YNFKEQ. The CDR3: CASTHAPGQASYDYTF. The CDR3 DNA is TGTGCCAGCACCCACGCGCCTGGGCAGGCTAGCTATGACTACACCTTC.

The sample holds one count of this clonotype. The CDR3 here is CASSLDAGQPQHF. The CDR3 bases are TGCGCCAGCAGCTTGGACGCAGGGCAGCCCCAGCATTTT. This chain uses TRBV5-1 with TRBJ1-5; D might be TRBD1 (5 bases). The CDR3 runs to 13 residues. With 0 bases removed from V and 7 bases from J, the gap between germline ends came to 8 bases. Germline CDR1 is SGHRS and CDR2 is YFSETQ.

This clonotype showed up just a few times. V usage is TRBV3-1 and J usage is TRBJ2-5; D remains ambiguous. CDR1 is LGHDT, CDR2 YNNKEL, per germline (reference sequence). This CDR3 comprises 14 residues. Trimming removed 3 bases at V and 0 bases at J, with 8 bases between. This CDR3 reads CASSHRQNQETQYF. The DNA of the CDR3 is TGTGCCAGCAGCCATCGGCAGAACCAAGAGACCCAGTACTTC.

In its sample, this clonotype was seen a few times. V gene TRBV6-5 combines with J gene TRBJ1-4; D uncertain. Trimming stripped 3 bases from V and 0 bases from J, with 8 bases between. Germline V gene sequence: CDR1 MNHEY, CDR2 SVGAGI. The CDR3 is 15 amino acids. This CDR3 reads CASSYRGPTNEKLFF. The CDR3 DNA follows: TGTGCCAGCAGTTATCGAGGGCCAACTAATGAAAAACTGTTTTTT.

Only a few counts were recorded for this clonotype. The CDR3 DNA reads TGCGCCAGCAGCGCGGGGGGTGTGAGTTTGGAGACCCAGTACTTC. It encodes CASSAGGVSLETQYF. The chain combines TRBV5-1 with TRBJ2-5, with 8 nucleotides matching TRBD2. This CDR3 has 15 amino acids. V dropped 4 bases and J dropped 5; count of bases not matched to a gene: 10. The germline CDR1 and CDR2 sequences are SGHRS and YFSETQ.

This clonotype was detected only a few times. The chain is built from TRBV3-1 and TRBJ1-5; D unclear. The CDR3 runs 15 residues. CDR1 is LGHDT, CDR2 YNNKEL, per germline (reference sequence). V shed 5 bases and J shed 2 bases, with 13 bases lying between them. CDR3 sequence (DNA): TGTGCCAGCAGCTCTTCAGCTGGGGGCAATCAGCCCCAGCATTTT. This translates into CASSSSAGGNQPQHF.

This clonotype was seen more than once but under ten times. Germline is not matched at one junction end, which may reflect a read error. This chain uses TRBV5-1 with TRBJ1-1; TRBD1 is a possible D gene (5 bases). The CDR3 contains 13 residues. Per the germline V gene, CDR1 is SGHRS and CDR2 is YFSETQ. The CDR3 DNA is TGCACCAGCAGTGAGGGGAAGAACACTGAAGCTTTCTTT. This codes for CTSSEGKNTEAFF.

The table lists this clonotype with a few counts. An end of the junction does not agree with germline; a read error may underlie this. The V gene is TRBV7-2, the J gene TRBJ1-4; D is undetermined. Germline CDR1 reads SGHTA; CDR2 reads FQGNSA. The CDR3 covers 15 residues. CDR3 residues: CASSLQQPRSEELFF. The CDR3, as DNA: TGTGCCAGCAGCTTACAGCAACCCCGAAGTGAAGAACTGTTTTTT.

The chain couples TRBV20-1 to TRBJ2-5, with TRBD1 matching 8 bases. The J call is uncertain, as TRBJ2-7 better fits the DNA end. The CDR3 is 13 amino acids. Looked up from germline, CDR1 is DFQATT and CDR2 is SNEGSKA (reference sequence). The CDR3 is CSALRDRQYEQYF. CDR3 nucleotides: TGCAGTGCTCTCCGGGACAGGCAATACGAGCAGTACTTC.

The chain employs TRBV7-9 and TRBJ2-1; no definite D call. V was shortened by 5 bases and J by 6 bases, with 11 bases between the two germline ends. There are 13 residues in the CDR3. In germline, CDR1 is SEHNR, CDR2 FQNEAQ (reference sequence). This chain's CDR3 is CASSGVSINEQFF. CDR3 sequence (DNA): TGTGCCAGCAGCGGGGTCTCGATCAATGAGCAGTTCTTC.

The rearrangement uses TRBV7-2 and TRBJ1-4; 9 nucleotides align to TRBD1. V gave up 3 bases and J gave up 11 bases; unmatched junction bases: 13. This CDR3 region has 16 residues. Per germline, CDR1 SGHTA and CDR2 FQGNSA. CDR3 nucleotide sequence: TGTGCCAGCAGCTTTTCAACCGGGACAGGGTGGGAGAAACTGTTTTTT. It specifies CASSFSTGTGWEKLFF.

The chain joins TRBV25-1 to TRBJ2-1; 7 nucleotides align to TRBD1. J lost 11 bases, V lost 4 bases, and 17 bases had no gene match. Per the germline V gene, CDR1 is MGHDK and CDR2 is SYGVNS. The CDR3 has 16 amino acids. The CDR3 sequence: CASSAYRGLDNKKQFF. The CDR3 coding sequence is TGTGCCAGCAGTGCCTATAGGGGGCTTGATAATAAGAAGCAGTTCTTC. The whole variable domain, remainder taken from reference TRBV25-1 and TRBJ2-1, is EADIYQTPRYLVIGTGKKITLECSQTMGHDKMYWYQQDPGMELHLIHYSYGVNSTEKGDLSSESTVSRIRTEHFPLTLESARPSHTSQYLCASSAYRGLDNKKQFFGPGTRLTVL.

This clonotype was detected only a few times. The chain is built from TRBV9 and TRBJ1-1; TRBD1 is a possible D gene (5 bases). This CDR3 region has 15 residues. Trimming shortened V by 0 bases and J by 4 bases, and 13 bases separated the two germline ends. CDR1 SGDLS and CDR2 YYNGEE come from the germline V gene. The CDR3 DNA reads TGTGCCAGCAGCGTAGTCCAGGGCGGGGGCACTGAAGCTTTCTTT. Its protein is CASSVVQGGGTEAFF.

This clonotype showed up many times. The V and J genes are TRBV4-1 and TRBJ1-5; D ambiguous. Trimming took off 2 bases at V and 4 bases at J, with 12 bases between the two ends. The CDR3 sequence is 15 residues long. CDR1 and CDR2 (germline): MGHRA, YSYEKL. In DNA form, the CDR3 reads TGCGCCAGCAGCCAAACCAGTCCCCCTAATCAGCCCCAGCATTTT. This encodes CASSQTSPPNQPQHF.

This clonotype was observed a handful of times. The rearrangement joins TRBV11-1 to TRBJ2-3; no clear D gene. Germline assignment: CDR1 SGHAT and CDR2 FQDESV (reference sequence). The CDR3 has 14 amino acids. The V and J ends lost 6 bases and 6 bases respectively, with 16 bases between them. CDR3 DNA sequence: TGTGCCAGCAGGCCCGGTTTTCGGGTGGATACGCAGTATTTT. Translated: CASRPGFRVDTQYF.

The chain links TRBV15 to TRBJ1-1; the D is unclear. The CDR3 length is 15 residues. V dropped 0 bases and J dropped 3 bases, with 11 bases sitting between them. Germline V gene lookup returns CDR1 LNHNV and CDR2 YYDKDF (reference sequence). CDR3 sequence (DNA): TGTGCCACCAGCAGAGATTCGGCGGGGTACACTGAAGCTTTCTTT. It yields the protein CATSRDSAGYTEAFF.

This clonotype showed up just a few times. J is TRBJ2-7 and V is TRBV5-1, with a weak D call TRBD1 (6 bases). This CDR3 contains 14 residues. Germline V gene sequence: CDR1 SGHRS, CDR2 YFSETQ. V was trimmed by 3 bases and J by 6 bases, leaving 16 bases between them. CDR3 sequence reads: CASSSTGVGAEQYF. The CDR3 region has the DNA TGCGCCAGCAGCTCGACAGGCGTAGGGGCCGAGCAGTACTTC.

This chain connects TRBV13 to TRBJ2-3; 7 bases fit TRBD2. This CDR3 is 13 amino acids long. The junction had 3 bases not matched to a gene; V was cut back by 5 bases and J by 4 bases. Germline CDR1 reads PRHDT; CDR2 reads FYEKMQ (reference sequence). CDR3 loop: CASSGLDPDTQYF. CDR3 in DNA: TGTGCCAGCAGCGGACTAGACCCAGATACGCAGTATTTT.

This chain links TRBV28 with TRBJ2-7, with a possible D match to TRBD1 (6 bases). The CDR3 is 16 residues long. Per germline, CDR1 MDHEN and CDR2 SYDVKM. The ends were cut back, 7 bases at V and 0 bases at J, with 19 bases in the middle. The CDR3 sequence: CASIKQGRSFSYEQYF. The CDR3 DNA reads TGTGCCAGCATTAAACAGGGACGTTCGTTCTCCTACGAGCAGTACTTC.

The chain employs TRBV2 and TRBJ2-7; 7 bases align to TRBD2. The CDR3 is 16 amino acids. V was pared by 6 bases and J by 1 base, with 12 bases of the junction left unmatched. CDR1 and CDR2 from the germline V gene are SNHLY and FYNNEI. This CDR3 reads CASRPLASGLSYEQYF. CDR3 bases: TGTGCCAGCAGGCCCCTCGCTAGCGGTCTATCCTACGAGCAGTACTTC.

This clonotype showed up many times. This CDR3 reads CASSLVHREGGGYTF. CDR3 sequence (DNA): TGTGCCAGCAGCTTAGTTCACAGGGAAGGGGGTGGCTACACCTTC. The chain couples TRBV7-2 to TRBJ1-2; a possible D gene is TRBD1 (6 bases). Germline V gene data show CDR1 as SGHTA and CDR2 as FQGNSA. V shed 1 base and J shed 7 bases, with 16 bases lying between them. The CDR3 totals 15 residues.

Ten or more counts support this clonotype. V gene TRBV28 combines with J gene TRBJ2-7; 7 positions match TRBD1. The CDR3 is 16 amino acids. Trimming cost V 5 bases and J 2 bases; bases outside gene matches: 12. CDR1 is MDHEN, CDR2 SYDVKM, per germline. CDR3: CASSGPGTALAYEQYF. CDR3 in DNA: TGTGCCAGCAGTGGTCCCGGGACAGCCCTTGCCTACGAGCAGTACTTC.

The rearrangement uses TRBV7-2 and TRBJ1-1; D remains unclear. Deletions cut 4 bases from V and 4 bases from J, with 16 bases between. CDR3 length equals 15 residues. Germline values: CDR1 SGHTA, CDR2 FQGNSA. DNA of the CDR3: TGTGCCAGCAGCTCAGGTCCCGCTCCGGGCACTGAAGCTTTCTTT. Residues: CASSSGPAPGTEAFF. The full variable domain, rest sourced from reference TRBV7-2 and TRBJ1-1, is GAGVSQSPSNKVTEKGKDVELRCDPISGHTALYWYRQSLGQGLEFLIYFQGNSAPDKSGLPSDRFSAERTGGSVSTLTIQRTQQEDSAVYLCASSSGPAPGTEAFFGQGTRLTVV.

V and J are TRBV5-1 and TRBJ1-1; no firm D call. There are 15 residues in the CDR3. Germline-derived CDR1 and CDR2 are SGHRS and YFSETQ. Trimming shortened V by 2 bases and J by 3 bases, and 14 bases separated the two germline ends. This CDR3 reads CASSFSGRPDTEAFF. CDR3 coding DNA: TGCGCCAGCAGCTTCTCCGGACGGCCGGACACTGAAGCTTTCTTT.

The genes are TRBV3-1 and TRBJ2-1, with D perhaps TRBD2 (5 bases). The germline CDR1 and CDR2 sequences are LGHDT and YNNKEL (reference sequence). CDR3 length: 17 amino acids. The V end was cut by 1 base, the J end by 1 base, with 14 bases between. The CDR3 DNA sequence: TGTGCCAGCAGCCAAGGGGAGCTCCGTCATTCCTACAATGAGCAGTTCTTC. This sequence encodes CASSQGELRHSYNEQFF.

This clonotype was detected only once. With a much larger clone just one base away, this may be a read error. The chain uses TRBV12-3 or TRBV12-4 and TRBJ2-1; unclear D gene. Trimming stripped 6 bases from V and 13 bases from J, with 16 bases between. This CDR3 is 12 amino acids long. The CDR3 coding sequence is TGTGCCAGCAGGAGCGTAGGAGAGACCCAGTTCTTC. As protein: CASRSVGETQFF.

This clonotype was found many times. The chain carries TRBV6-2 or TRBV6-3 and TRBJ2-7; maybe TRBD2 (5 bases). The CDR3 has 15 residues. Germline V gene lookup returns CDR1 MNHEY and CDR2 SVGEGT. V was pared by 5 bases and J by 2 bases, with 16 bases between. Here the CDR3 reads CASSTLGLRTYEQYF. DNA for the CDR3: TGTGCCAGCAGTACCCTTGGACTCCGGACCTACGAGCAGTACTTC.

This clonotype was observed at least ten times. The V and J genes are TRBV9 and TRBJ1-4; the D gene is possibly TRBD1 (5 bases). The V end was cut by 2 bases, the J end by 7 bases, with 15 bases between. This CDR3 has 15 residues. CDR1 and CDR2 from the germline V gene are SGDLS and YYNGEE. The CDR3 spells CASSVQGDGGEKLFF. The CDR3 DNA reads as TGTGCCAGCAGCGTCCAGGGAGACGGAGGTGAAAAACTGTTTTTT. The full variable domain, rest sourced from reference TRBV9 and TRBJ1-4, is DSGVTQTPKHLITATGQRVTLRCSPRSGDLSVYWYQQSLDQGLQFLIQYYNGEERAKGNILERFSAQQFPDLHSELNLSSLELGDSALYFCASSVQGDGGEKLFFGSGTQLSVL.